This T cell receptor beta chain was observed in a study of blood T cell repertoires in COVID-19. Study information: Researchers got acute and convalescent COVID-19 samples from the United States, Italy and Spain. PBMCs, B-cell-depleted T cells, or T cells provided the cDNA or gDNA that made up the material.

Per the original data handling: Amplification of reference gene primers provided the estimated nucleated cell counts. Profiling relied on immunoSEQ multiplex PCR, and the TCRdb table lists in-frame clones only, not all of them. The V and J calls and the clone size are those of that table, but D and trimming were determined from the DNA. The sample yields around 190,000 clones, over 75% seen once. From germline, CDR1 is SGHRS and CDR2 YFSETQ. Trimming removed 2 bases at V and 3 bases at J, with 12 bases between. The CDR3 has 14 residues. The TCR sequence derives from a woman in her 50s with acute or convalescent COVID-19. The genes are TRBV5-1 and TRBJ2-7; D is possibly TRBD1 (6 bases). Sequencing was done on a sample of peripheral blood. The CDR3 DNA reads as TGCGCCAGCAGCTTCCAACAGGGTGGCTACGAGCAGTACTTC. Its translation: CASSFQQGGYEQYF.